This T cell receptor beta chain was identified during a study of low-dose radiotherapy and immunotherapy resistance in tumors. The wider study: Intravenous administration to patients comprised nivolumab at 240 mg every two weeks and ipilimumab at 1 mg/kg every six weeks. One day prior to radiation and immunotherapy, intravenous cyclophosphamide at 200 mg/m2 was given, repeated every two weeks.

The time point: before trial treatment. This clonotype was seen more than once but under ten times. The CDR3 length is 17 residues. Germline lookup yields CDR1 SGHRS and CDR2 YFSETQ. V gave up 2 bases and J gave up 5 bases; unmatched junction bases: 12. Alpha- and beta-chain coverage of first-strand cDNA came from TRAV- and TRBV-specific primers. TCRs were amplified for 15 to 20 PCR cycles with a constant-region primer and V-primer adapter. MiXCR, applied by TCRdb to the reads, yields one record per CDR3 protein. The sample records approximately 89,000 distinct CDR3 sequences, 18% being singletons. This material consisted of PBMCs, taken before treatment. V usage is TRBV5-1 and J usage is TRBJ1-4; 7 bases agree with TRBD1. The TCR sequence derives from a male donor with prostate cancer. In nucleotides, the CDR3 is TGCGCCAGCAGCTTCATCTCTCGGCGAGGGGGCAATGAAAAACTGTTTTTT. This codes for CASSFISRRGGNEKLFF.